Listed below are T cell receptor beta chains from one sample, sequenced in a study of T-cell memory formation after mild COVID-19. TCRdb independently ran MiXCR on the 5' RACE reads; one entry per CDR3 protein. The profile shows hundreds of thousands of distinct CDR3 sequences, 25% to 30% of them singletons. The sample comprised PBMCs or a T cell subset sorted from them (not recorded which). These receptor sequences come from an adult woman who had mild COVID-19 (a few samples of this study predate the infection). Cell type and time point are not known. CDR3s include the opening cysteine and the closing phenylalanine or tryptophan. Fields, in order: CDR3 protein, CDR3 DNA, J gene, clone size, V gene, D gene. The D gene is left open where the match is weak. Clone size is shown for a subset of rows, as once, few, many or a class of expanded clone.

CDR3 protein: CASSFLGQTYEQYF; CDR3 DNA: TGTGCCAGCAGTTTTCTCGGACAGACCTACGAGCAGTACTTC; J gene: TRBJ2-7; clone size: -; V gene: TRBV6-2/TRBV6-3; D gene: -
CDR3 protein: CASSRYNNQSPGNTIYF; CDR3 DNA: TGTGCCAGCAGTCGATACAACAATCAGTCTCCTGGAAACACCATATATTTT; J gene: TRBJ1-3; clone size: -; V gene: TRBV27; D gene: -
CDR3 protein: CATSGGQPQHF; CDR3 DNA: TGTGCCACCAGCGGGGGCCAGCCCCAGCATTTT; J gene: TRBJ1-5; clone size: many; V gene: TRBV24-1; D gene: -
CDR3 protein: CATSDTGRARWQFF; CDR3 DNA: TGTGCCACCAGTGATACTGGGCGGGCTCGATGGCAGTTCTTC; J gene: TRBJ2-1; clone size: few; V gene: TRBV24-1; D gene: -
CDR3 protein: CASSNYRGLGETQYF; CDR3 DNA: TGTGCCAGCAGTAATTACAGGGGGCTTGGGGAGACCCAGTACTTC; J gene: TRBJ2-5; clone size: few; V gene: TRBV12-3/TRBV12-4; D gene: TRBD1
CDR3 protein: CASSPYRPFSGRVRDTQYF; CDR3 DNA: TGTGCCAGCAGTCCCTATCGTCCCTTCAGCGGGAGGGTACGGGATACGCAGTATTTT; J gene: TRBJ2-3; clone size: few; V gene: TRBV3-1; D gene: TRBD2
CDR3 protein: CASSCLQDLVEQETQYF; CDR3 DNA: TGTGCCAGCAGCTGCCTACAAGACTTGGTAGAACAAGAGACCCAGTACTTC; J gene: TRBJ2-5; clone size: -; V gene: TRBV21-1; D gene: -
CDR3 protein: CSAIRPRGNTEAFF; CDR3 DNA: TGCAGTGCTATACGACCTCGGGGGAACACTGAAGCTTTCTTT; J gene: TRBJ1-1; clone size: -; V gene: TRBV20-1; D gene: -
CDR3 protein: CATQGAGYNEQFF; CDR3 DNA: TGTGCCACACAGGGGGCTGGCTACAATGAGCAGTTCTTC; J gene: TRBJ2-1; clone size: -; V gene: TRBV24-1; D gene: TRBD1
CDR3 protein: CATSVGGGNQPQHF; CDR3 DNA: TGTGCCACCAGTGTAGGAGGGGGCAATCAGCCCCAGCATTTT; J gene: TRBJ1-5; clone size: few; V gene: TRBV24-1; D gene: -
CDR3 protein: CSASGDTHVEPQHF; CDR3 DNA: TGCAGTGCTAGTGGGGACACTCACGTCGAGCCCCAGCATTTT; J gene: TRBJ1-5; clone size: -; V gene: TRBV20-1; D gene: -
CDR3 protein: CASSLALTYNEQFF; CDR3 DNA: TGTGCCAGCAGCTTAGCCCTTACCTACAATGAGCAGTTCTTC; J gene: TRBJ2-1; clone size: -; V gene: TRBV11-3; D gene: -
CDR3 protein: CSARAPAGYEQYF; CDR3 DNA: TGCAGTGCTAGAGCACCTGCGGGTTACGAGCAGTACTTC; J gene: TRBJ2-7; clone size: -; V gene: TRBV20-1; D gene: -
CDR3 protein: CASSWGQGTEAFF; CDR3 DNA: TGTGCCAGCAGCTGGGGACAGGGCACTGAAGCTTTCTTT; J gene: TRBJ1-1; clone size: -; V gene: TRBV7-2; D gene: TRBD1
CDR3 protein: CATSDLQGRTQYF; CDR3 DNA: TGTGCCACCAGTGATTTGCAGGGGAGAACGCAGTATTTT; J gene: TRBJ2-3; clone size: few; V gene: TRBV24-1; D gene: -
CDR3 protein: CATSRGGEDTQYF; CDR3 DNA: TGTGCCACCAGCAGAGGGGGAGAAGATACGCAGTATTTT; J gene: TRBJ2-3; clone size: few; V gene: TRBV15; D gene: -
CDR3 protein: CASSFSEGTGELFF; CDR3 DNA: TGTGCCAGCAGCTTCTCTGAGGGCACCGGGGAGCTGTTTTTT; J gene: TRBJ2-2; clone size: -; V gene: TRBV7-3; D gene: -
CDR3 protein: CASSYFGEKETQYF; CDR3 DNA: TGTGCCAGCAGTTACTTCGGGGAAAAAGAGACCCAGTACTTC; J gene: TRBJ2-5; clone size: few; V gene: TRBV6-5; D gene: -
CDR3 protein: CASSFHTGASSGANVLTF; CDR3 DNA: TGTGCCAGCAGTTTCCATACAGGGGCCTCCTCTGGGGCCAACGTCCTGACTTTC; J gene: TRBJ2-6; clone size: -; V gene: TRBV6-5; D gene: TRBD1